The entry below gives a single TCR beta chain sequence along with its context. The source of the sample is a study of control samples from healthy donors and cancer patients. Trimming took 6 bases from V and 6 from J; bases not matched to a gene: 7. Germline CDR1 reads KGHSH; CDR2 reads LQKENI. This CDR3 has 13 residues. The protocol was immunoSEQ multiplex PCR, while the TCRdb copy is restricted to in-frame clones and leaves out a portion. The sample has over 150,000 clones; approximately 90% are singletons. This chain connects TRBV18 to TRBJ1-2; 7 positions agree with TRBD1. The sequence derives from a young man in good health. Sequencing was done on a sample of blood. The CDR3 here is CASSRDSGDGYTF. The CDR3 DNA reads TGTGCCAGCTCTCGGGACAGTGGAGATGGCTACACCTTC.